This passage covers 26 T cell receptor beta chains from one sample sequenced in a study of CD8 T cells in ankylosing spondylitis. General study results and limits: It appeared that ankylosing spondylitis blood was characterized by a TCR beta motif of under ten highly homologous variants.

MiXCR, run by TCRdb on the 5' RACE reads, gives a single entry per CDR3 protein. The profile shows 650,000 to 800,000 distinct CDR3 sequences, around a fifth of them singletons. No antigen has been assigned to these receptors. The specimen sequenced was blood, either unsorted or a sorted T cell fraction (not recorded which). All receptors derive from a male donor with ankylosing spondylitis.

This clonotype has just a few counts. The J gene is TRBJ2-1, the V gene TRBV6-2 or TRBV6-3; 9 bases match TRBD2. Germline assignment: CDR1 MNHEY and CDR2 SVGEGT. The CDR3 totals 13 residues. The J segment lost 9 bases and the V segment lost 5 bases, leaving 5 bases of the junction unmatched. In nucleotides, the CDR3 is TGTGCCAGCAGTGTCCTAGCGGGAAGTGAGCAGTTCTTC. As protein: CASSVLAGSEQFF.

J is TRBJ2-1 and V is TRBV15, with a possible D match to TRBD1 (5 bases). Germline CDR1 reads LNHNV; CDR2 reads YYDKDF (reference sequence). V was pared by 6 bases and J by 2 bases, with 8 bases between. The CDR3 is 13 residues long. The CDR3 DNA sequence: TGTGCCACCAGGACAGATACCTACAATGAGCAGTTCTTC. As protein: CATRTDTYNEQFF. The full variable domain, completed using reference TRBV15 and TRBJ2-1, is DAMVIQNPRYQVTQFGKPVTLSCSQTLNHNVMYWYQQKSSQAPKLLFHYYDKDFNNEADTPDNFQSRRPNTSFCFLDIRSPGLGDTAMYLCATRTDTYNEQFFGPGTRLTVL.

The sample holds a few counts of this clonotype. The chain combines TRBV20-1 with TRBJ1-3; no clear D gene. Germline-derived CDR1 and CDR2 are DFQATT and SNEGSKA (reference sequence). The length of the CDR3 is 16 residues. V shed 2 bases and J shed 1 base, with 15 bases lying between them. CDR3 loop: CSARIHTEFSGNTIYF. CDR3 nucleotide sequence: TGCAGTGCTAGAATTCATACAGAGTTTTCTGGAAACACCATATATTTT.

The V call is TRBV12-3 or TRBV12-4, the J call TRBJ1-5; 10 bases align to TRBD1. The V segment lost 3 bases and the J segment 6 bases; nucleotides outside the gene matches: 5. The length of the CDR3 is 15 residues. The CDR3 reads CASSLKGQGFQPQHF. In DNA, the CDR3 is TGTGCCAGCAGTTTGAAGGGACAGGGGTTTCAGCCCCAGCATTTT.

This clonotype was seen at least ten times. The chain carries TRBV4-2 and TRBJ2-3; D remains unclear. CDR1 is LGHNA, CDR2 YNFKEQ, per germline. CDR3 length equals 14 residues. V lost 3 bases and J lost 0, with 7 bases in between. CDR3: CASSQVGSTDTQYF. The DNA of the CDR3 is TGTGCCAGCAGCCAGGTGGGAAGCACAGATACGCAGTATTTT.

CDR3 protein: CASRRQTGQNEQYF. As DNA, the CDR3 is TGTGCCAGCAGGCGTCAGACAGGGCAGAACGAGCAGTACTTC. This chain joins TRBV28 and TRBJ2-7; TRBD1 matches 7 bases. The CDR3 has 14 amino acids. CDR1 and CDR2 (germline): MDHEN, SYDVKM. Trimming at V came to 6 bases and at J to 5 bases, leaving 10 bases not matched to a gene.

The CDR3, as DNA: TGTGCCAGCAGCTTAGATCTAAGCGGGACAGGAGGGGAGACCCAGTACTTC. Amino acid sequence: CASSLDLSGTGGETQYF. The chain is built from TRBV11-2 and TRBJ2-5, with D possibly being TRBD1 (8 bases). The CDR3 contains 17 residues. Trimming pared 0 bases from V and 5 bases from J, leaving 19 bases between. Looked up from germline, CDR1 is SGHAT and CDR2 is FQNNGV.

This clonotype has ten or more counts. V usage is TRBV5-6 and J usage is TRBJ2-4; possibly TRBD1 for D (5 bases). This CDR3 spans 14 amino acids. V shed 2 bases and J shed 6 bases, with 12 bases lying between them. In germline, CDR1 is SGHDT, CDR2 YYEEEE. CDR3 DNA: TGTGCCAGCAGCTTTCCAGGGCTGGGAAACATTCAGTACTTC. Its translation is CASSFPGLGNIQYF. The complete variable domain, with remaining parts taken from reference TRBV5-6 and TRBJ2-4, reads DAGVTQSPTHLIKTRGQQVTLRCSPKSGHDTVSWYQQALGQGPQFIFQYYEEEERQRGNFPDRFSGHQFPNYSSELNVNALLLGDSALYLCASSFPGLGNIQYFGAGTRLSVL.

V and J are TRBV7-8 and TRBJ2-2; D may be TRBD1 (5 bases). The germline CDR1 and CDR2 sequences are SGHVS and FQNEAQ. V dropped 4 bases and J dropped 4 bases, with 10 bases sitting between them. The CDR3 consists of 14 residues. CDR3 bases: TGTGCCAGCAGCTACAGGCGACCCACCGGGGAGCTGTTTTTT. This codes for CASSYRRPTGELFF.

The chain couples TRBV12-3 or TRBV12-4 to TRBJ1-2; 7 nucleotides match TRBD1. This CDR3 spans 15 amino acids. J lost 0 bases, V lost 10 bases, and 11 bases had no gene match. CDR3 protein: CAIYPTDRSNYGYTF. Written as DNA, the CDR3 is TGTGCCATATACCCGACGGACAGGTCTAACTATGGCTACACCTTC.

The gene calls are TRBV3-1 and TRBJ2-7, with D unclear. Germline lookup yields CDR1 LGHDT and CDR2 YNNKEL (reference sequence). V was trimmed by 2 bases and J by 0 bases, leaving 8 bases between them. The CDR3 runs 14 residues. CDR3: CASSQLYSSYEQYF. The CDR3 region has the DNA TGTGCCAGCAGCCAACTCTACAGCTCCTACGAGCAGTACTTC.

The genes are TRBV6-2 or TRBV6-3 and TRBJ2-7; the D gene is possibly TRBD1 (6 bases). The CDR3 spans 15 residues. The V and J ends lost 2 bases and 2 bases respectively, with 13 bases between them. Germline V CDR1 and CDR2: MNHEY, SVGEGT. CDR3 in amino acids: CASSYPGQFTYEQYF. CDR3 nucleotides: TGTGCCAGCAGTTACCCCGGACAGTTTACCTACGAGCAGTACTTC.

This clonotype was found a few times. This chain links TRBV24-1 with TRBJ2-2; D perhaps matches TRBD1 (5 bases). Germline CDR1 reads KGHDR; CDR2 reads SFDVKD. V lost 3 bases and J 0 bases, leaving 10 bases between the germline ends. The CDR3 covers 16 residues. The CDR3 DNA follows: TGTGCCACCAGTGATACAGGAAAAACGAACACCGGGGAGCTGTTTTTT. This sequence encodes CATSDTGKTNTGELFF.

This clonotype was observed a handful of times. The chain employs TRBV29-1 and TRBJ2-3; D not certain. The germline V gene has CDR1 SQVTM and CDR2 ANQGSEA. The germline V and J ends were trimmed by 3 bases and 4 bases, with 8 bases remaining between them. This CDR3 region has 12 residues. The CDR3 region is CSVEGLADTQYF. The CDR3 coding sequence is TGCAGCGTTGAGGGTCTTGCAGATACGCAGTATTTT.

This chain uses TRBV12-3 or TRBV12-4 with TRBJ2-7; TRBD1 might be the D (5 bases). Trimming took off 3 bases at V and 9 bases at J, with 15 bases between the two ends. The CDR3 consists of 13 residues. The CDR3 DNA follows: TGTGCCAGCAGTTTGCAGGGTTTCGAGTGGCAGTACTTC. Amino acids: CASSLQGFEWQYF.

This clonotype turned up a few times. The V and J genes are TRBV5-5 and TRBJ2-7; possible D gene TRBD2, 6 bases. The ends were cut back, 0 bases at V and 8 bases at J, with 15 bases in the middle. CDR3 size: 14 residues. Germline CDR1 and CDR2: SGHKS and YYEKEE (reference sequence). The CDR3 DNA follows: TGTGCCAGCAGCTTGGATCTAGCGAGGGGAAAGCAGTACTTC. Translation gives CASSLDLARGKQYF.

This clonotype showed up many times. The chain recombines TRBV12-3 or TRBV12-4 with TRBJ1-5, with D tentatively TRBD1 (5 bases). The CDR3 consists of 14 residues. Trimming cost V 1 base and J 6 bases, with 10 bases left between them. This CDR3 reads CASSLGQGSQPQHF. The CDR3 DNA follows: TGTGCCAGCAGTTTAGGGCAGGGAAGTCAGCCCCAGCATTTT.

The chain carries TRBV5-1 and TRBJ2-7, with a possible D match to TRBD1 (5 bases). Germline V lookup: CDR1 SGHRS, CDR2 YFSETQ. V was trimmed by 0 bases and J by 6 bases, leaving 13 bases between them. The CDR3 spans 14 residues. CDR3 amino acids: CASSLEGQTGEQYF. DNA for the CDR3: TGCGCCAGCAGCTTGGAAGGGCAAACAGGCGAGCAGTACTTC.

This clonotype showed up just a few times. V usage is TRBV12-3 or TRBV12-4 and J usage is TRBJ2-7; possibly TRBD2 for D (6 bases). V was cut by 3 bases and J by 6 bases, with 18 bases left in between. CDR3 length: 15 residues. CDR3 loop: CASSFAAGSSAEQYF. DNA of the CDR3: TGTGCCAGCAGTTTTGCTGCGGGGAGTTCGGCCGAGCAGTACTTC.

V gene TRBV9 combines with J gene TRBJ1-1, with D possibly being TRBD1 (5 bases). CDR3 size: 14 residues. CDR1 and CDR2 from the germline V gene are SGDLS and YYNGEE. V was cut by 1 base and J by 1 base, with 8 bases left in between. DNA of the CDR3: TGTGCCAGCAGCGTATATGGGGGGAACACTGAAGCTTTCTTT. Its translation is CASSVYGGNTEAFF. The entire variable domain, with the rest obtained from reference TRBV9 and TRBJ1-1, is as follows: DSGVTQTPKHLITATGQRVTLRCSPRSGDLSVYWYQQSLDQGLQFLIQYYNGEERAKGNILERFSAQQFPDLHSELNLSSLELGDSALYFCASSVYGGNTEAFFGQGTRLTVV.

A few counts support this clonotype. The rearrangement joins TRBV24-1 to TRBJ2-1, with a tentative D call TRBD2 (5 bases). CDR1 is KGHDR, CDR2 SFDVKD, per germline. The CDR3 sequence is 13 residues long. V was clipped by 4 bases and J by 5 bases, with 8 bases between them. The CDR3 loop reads CATSEGVHNEQFF. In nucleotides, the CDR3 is TGTGCCACCAGTGAGGGAGTTCACAATGAGCAGTTCTTC.

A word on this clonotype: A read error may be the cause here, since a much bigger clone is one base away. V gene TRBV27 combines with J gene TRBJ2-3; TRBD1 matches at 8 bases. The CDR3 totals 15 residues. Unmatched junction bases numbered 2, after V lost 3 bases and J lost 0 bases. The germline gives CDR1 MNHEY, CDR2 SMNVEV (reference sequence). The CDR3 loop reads CASSFGTGSTDTQYF. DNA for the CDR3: TGTGCCAGCAGTTTCGGGACAGGTAGCACAGATACGCAGTATTTT.

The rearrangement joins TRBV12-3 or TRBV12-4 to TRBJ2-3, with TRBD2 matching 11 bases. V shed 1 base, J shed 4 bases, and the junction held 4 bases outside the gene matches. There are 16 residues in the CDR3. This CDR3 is CASSLVIAGGSDTQYF. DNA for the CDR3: TGTGCCAGCAGTTTAGTTATAGCGGGGGGGTCAGATACGCAGTATTTT.

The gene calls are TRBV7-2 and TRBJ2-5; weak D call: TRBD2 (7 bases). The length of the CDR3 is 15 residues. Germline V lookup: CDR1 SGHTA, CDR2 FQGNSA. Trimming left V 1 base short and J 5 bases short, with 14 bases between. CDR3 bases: TGTGCCAGCAGCTTAGACGGCGGGGGCGGGGAGACCCAGTACTTC. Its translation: CASSLDGGGGETQYF.

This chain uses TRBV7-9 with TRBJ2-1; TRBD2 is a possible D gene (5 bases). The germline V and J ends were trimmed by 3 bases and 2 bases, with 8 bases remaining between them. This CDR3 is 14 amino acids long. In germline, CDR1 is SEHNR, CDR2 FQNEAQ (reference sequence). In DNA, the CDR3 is TGTGCCAGCAGCTTTTACGGGGCCTACAATGAGCAGTTCTTC. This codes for CASSFYGAYNEQFF.

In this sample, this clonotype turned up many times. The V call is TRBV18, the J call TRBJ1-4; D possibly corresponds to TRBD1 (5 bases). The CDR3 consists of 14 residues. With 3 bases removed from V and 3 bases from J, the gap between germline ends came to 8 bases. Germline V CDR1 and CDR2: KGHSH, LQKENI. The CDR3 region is CASSPGESNEKLFF. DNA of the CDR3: TGTGCCAGCTCACCGGGGGAGTCTAATGAAAAACTGTTTTTT.